This entry features one T cell receptor beta chain sequence. Its target is unknown. Combining a sample-barcoded 5' primer with a J-beta primer mix, a second PCR ran for about 7 to 12 cycles. Each CDR3 protein is one row after TCRdb ran MiXCR on the 5' RACE reads. Of approximately 680,000 distinct CDR3 sequences in the sample, 32% were seen once. The data were obtained in a study of blood T cells in healthy people across ages. Study observations and caveats: Estimates of diversity drawn from one million T cells were considered underestimates.

The material sequenced was blood. The sequence was obtained from an elderly woman in good health.

The CDR3 region is CSVELSQEDIQYF. The DNA for the CDR3 is TGCAGCGTTGAACTGTCGCAGGAGGACATTCAGTACTTC. This chain joins TRBV29-1 and TRBJ2-4; a weak D match, TRBD2 (5 bases). The germline CDR1 and CDR2 sequences are SQVTM and ANQGSEA. The CDR3 covers 13 residues. The ends were cut back, 2 bases at V and 8 bases at J, with 13 bases in the middle. Full variable domain (rest looked up from reference TRBV29-1 and TRBJ2-4): SAVISQKPSRDICQRGTSLTIQCQVDSQVTMMFWYRQQPGQSLTLIATANQGSEATYESGFVIDKFPISRPNLTFSTLTVSNMSPEDSSIYLCSVELSQEDIQYFGAGTRLSVL.